Detailed here is one T cell receptor beta chain. Its target is unknown. Both TCR beta VDJ combination and CDR3 sequence profiling were carried out. Genomic DNA was the template for this profiling. MiXCR, applied by TCRdb to the reads, yields one record per CDR3 protein. The table has around 51,000 distinct CDR3 sequences, around two thirds seen once. The CDR3 loop spans 14 amino acids. Trimming shortened V by 5 bases and J by 2 bases, and 13 bases separated the two germline ends. The germline V gene has CDR1 DFQATT and CDR2 SNEGSKA (reference sequence). The entry originates in a study of CD8+CD57+ T cells in acquired aplastic anemia. Whole-study findings and limits: Some 31 CD8+ CDR3 sequences were shared between patients and controls.

The origin of this receptor is a human donor in good health, serving as a control. The chain employs TRBV20-1 and TRBJ2-1; tentative D call: TRBD2 (6 bases). Material for sequencing was sorted CD4+, CD8+, or CD8+CD57+ T cells (not recorded which) from PBMCs. This CDR3 reads CSAYPWGAYNEQFF. The CDR3 DNA is TGCAGTGCTTACCCTTGGGGGGCCTACAATGAGCAGTTCTTC.